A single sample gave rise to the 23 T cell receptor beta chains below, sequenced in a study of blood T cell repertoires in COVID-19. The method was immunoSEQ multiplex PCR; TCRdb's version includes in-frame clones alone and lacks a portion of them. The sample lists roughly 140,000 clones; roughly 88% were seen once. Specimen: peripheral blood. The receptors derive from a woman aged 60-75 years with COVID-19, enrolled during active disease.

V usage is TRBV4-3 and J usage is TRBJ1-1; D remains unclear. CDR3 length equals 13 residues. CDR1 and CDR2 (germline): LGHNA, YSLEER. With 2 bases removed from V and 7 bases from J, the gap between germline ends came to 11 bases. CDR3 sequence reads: CASSQQRRNEAFF. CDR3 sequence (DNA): TGCGCCAGCAGCCAACAAAGGCGGAATGAAGCTTTCTTT.

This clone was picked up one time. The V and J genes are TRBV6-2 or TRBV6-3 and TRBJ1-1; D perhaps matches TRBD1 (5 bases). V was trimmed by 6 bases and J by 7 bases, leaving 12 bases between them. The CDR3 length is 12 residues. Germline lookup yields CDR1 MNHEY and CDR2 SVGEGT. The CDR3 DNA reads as TGTGCCAGCAGCCTCAAGGGGCTTGAAGCTTTCTTT. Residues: CASSLKGLEAFF.

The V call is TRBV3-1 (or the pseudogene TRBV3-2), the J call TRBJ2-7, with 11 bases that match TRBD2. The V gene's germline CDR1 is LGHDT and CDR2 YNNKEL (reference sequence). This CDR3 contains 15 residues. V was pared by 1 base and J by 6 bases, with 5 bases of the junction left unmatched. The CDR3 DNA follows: TGTGCCAGCAGCCAAGGTAGCGGGGGGGCGGGCGAGCAGTACTTC. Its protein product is CASSQGSGGAGEQYF.

CDR3 in DNA: TGCAGTGCTAGAGATCCGTATACGCAGTATTTT. The encoded protein is CSARDPYTQYF. The rearrangement uses TRBV20-1 and TRBJ2-3; the D is unclear. Germline assignment: CDR1 DFQATT and CDR2 SNEGSKA (reference sequence). Between the trimmed V and J ends, which lost 0 bases and 7 bases, there was a span of 5 bases. CDR3 length: 11 amino acids.

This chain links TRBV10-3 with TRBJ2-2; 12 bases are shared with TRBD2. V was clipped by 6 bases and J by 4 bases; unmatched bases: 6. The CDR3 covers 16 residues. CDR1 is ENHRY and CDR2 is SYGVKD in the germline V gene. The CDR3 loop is CAISPSGGEGTGELFF. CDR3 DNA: TGTGCCATCAGCCCTAGCGGGGGGGAGGGCACCGGGGAGCTGTTTTTT.

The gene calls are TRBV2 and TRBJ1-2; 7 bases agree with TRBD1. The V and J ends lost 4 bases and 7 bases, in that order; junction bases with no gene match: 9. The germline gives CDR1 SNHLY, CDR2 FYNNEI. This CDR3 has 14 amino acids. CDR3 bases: TGTGCCAGCAGTGTTAGACAGGGAGAGAGTGGCTACACCTTC. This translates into CASSVRQGESGYTF.

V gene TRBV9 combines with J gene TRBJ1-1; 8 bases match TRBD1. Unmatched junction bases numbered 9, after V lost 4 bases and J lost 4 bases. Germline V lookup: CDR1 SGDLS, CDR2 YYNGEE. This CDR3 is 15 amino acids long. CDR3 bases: TGTGCCAGCAGCTCTCGAACAGGGGGGCGCACTGAAGCTTTCTTT. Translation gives CASSSRTGGRTEAFF.

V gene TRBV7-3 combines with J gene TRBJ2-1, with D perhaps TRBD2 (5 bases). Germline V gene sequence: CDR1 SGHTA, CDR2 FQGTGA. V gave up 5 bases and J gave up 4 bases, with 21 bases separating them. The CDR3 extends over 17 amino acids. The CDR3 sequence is CASSPPRGSRLYNEQFF. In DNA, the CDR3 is TGTGCCAGCAGCCCACCTCGAGGGTCTCGCCTATACAATGAGCAGTTCTTC.

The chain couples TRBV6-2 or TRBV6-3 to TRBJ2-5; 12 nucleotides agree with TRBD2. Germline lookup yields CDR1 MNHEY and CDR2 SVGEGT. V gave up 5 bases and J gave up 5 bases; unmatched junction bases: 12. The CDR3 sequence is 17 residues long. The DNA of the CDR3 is TGTGCCAGCAGTCGGAGCAGACTAGCGGGGGTATTGGAGACCCAGTACTTC. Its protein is CASSRSRLAGVLETQYF.

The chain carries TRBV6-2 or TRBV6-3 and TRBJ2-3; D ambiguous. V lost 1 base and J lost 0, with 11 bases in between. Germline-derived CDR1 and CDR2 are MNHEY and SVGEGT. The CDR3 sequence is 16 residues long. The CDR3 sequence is CASSYYGFGSTDTQYF. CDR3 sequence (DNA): TGTGCCAGCAGTTACTACGGTTTCGGTAGCACAGATACGCAGTATTTT.

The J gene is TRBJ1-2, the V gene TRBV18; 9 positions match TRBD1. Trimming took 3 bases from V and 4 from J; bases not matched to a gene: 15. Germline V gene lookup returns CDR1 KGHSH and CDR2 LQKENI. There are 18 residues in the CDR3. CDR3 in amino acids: CASSPPGPSTGGTYGYTF. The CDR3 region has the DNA TGTGCCAGCTCACCCCCCGGCCCTTCGACAGGGGGGACCTATGGCTACACCTTC.

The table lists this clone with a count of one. This CDR3 reads CASSLGAPGGTEAFF. In DNA, the CDR3 is TGCGCCAGCAGCCTGGGAGCTCCGGGGGGGACTGAAGCTTTCTTT. The chain carries TRBV5-1 and TRBJ1-1; a possible D gene is TRBD1 (5 bases). This CDR3 is 15 amino acids long. Trimming removed 4 bases from V and 5 bases from J, with 18 bases in between. In germline, CDR1 is SGHRS, CDR2 YFSETQ. Using reference TRBV5-1 and TRBJ1-1 for the parts outside the CDR3, the full variable domain is KAGVTQTPRYLIKTRGQQVTLSCSPISGHRSVSWYQQTPGQGLQFLFEYFSETQRNKGNFPGRFSGRQFSNSRSEMNVSTLELGDSALYLCASSLGAPGGTEAFFGQGTRLTVV.

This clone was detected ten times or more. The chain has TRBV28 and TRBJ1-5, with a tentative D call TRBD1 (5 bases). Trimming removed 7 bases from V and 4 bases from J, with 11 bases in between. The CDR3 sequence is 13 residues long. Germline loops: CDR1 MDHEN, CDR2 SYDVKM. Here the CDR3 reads CASTGTRNQPQHF. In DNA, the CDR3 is TGTGCCAGCACAGGGACTCGAAATCAGCCCCAGCATTTT.

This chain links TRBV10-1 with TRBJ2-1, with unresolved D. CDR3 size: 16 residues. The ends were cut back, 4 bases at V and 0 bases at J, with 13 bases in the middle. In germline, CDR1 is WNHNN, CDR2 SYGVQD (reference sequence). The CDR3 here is CASSAAGGLSYNEQFF. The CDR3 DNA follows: TGCGCCAGCAGTGCCGCTGGCGGCCTCTCCTACAATGAGCAGTTCTTC.

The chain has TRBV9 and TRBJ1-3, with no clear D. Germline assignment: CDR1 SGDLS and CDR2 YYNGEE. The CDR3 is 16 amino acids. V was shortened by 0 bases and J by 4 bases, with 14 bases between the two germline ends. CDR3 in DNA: TGTGCCAGCAGCGTAGCCTGGTCGGGTGCGGGAAACACCATATATTTT. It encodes CASSVAWSGAGNTIYF. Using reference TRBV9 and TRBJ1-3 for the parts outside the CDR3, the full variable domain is DSGVTQTPKHLITATGQRVTLRCSPRSGDLSVYWYQQSLDQGLQFLIQYYNGEERAKGNILERFSAQQFPDLHSELNLSSLELGDSALYFCASSVAWSGAGNTIYFGEGSWLTVV.

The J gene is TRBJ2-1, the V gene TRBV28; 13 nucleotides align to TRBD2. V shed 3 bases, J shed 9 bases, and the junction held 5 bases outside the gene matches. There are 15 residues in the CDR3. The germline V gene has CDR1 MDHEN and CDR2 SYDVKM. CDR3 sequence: CASSFTSGGAGEQFF. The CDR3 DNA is TGTGCCAGCAGTTTCACTAGCGGGGGGGCTGGTGAGCAGTTCTTC.

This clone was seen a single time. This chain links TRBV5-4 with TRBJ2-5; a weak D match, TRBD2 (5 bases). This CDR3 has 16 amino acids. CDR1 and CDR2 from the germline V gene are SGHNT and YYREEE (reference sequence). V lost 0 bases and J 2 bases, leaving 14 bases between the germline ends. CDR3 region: CASSLESLAVQETQYF. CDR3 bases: TGTGCCAGCAGCTTGGAGTCTCTAGCTGTGCAAGAGACCCAGTACTTC.

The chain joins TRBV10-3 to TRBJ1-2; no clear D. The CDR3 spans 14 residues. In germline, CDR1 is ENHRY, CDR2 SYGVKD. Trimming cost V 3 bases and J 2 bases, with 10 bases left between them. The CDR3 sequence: CAISEILSNYGYTF. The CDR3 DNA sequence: TGTGCCATCAGTGAAATTTTGAGCAACTATGGCTACACCTTC.

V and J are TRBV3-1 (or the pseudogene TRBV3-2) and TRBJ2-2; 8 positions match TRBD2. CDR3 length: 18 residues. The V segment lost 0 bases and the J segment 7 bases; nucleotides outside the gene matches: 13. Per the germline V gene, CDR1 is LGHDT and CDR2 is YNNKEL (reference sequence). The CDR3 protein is CASSQDSAGGASVGELFF. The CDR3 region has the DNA TGTGCCAGCAGCCAAGATTCTGCGGGGGGAGCCTCAGTCGGGGAGCTGTTTTTT.

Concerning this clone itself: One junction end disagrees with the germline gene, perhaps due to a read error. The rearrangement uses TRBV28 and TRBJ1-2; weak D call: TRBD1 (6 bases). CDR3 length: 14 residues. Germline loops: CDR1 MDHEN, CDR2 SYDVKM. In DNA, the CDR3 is TGTGCCAGCAGTTACCCTCGGGAGGGGGGAACACCGGGCTTC. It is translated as CASSYPREGGTPGF.

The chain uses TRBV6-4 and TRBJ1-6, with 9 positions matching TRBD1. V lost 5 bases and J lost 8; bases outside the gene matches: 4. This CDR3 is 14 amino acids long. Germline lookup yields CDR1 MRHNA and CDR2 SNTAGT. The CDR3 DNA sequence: TGTGCCAGCAGTCGGACAGGGGAAGATTCACCCCTCCACTTT. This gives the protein CASSRTGEDSPLHF.

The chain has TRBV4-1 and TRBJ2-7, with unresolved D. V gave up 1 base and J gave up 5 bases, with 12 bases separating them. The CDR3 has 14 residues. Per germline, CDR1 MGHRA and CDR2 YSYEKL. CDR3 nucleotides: TGCGCCAGCAGCCAAGCTTCGCGTGAGGACGAGCAGTACTTC. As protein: CASSQASREDEQYF.

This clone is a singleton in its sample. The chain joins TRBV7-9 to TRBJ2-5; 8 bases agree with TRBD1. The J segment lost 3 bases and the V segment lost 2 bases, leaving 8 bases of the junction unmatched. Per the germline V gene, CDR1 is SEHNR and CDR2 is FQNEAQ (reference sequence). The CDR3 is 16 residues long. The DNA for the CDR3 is TGTGCCAGCAGCTTATATACGGGACAGGTAGAAGAGACCCAGTACTTC. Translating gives CASSLYTGQVEETQYF.